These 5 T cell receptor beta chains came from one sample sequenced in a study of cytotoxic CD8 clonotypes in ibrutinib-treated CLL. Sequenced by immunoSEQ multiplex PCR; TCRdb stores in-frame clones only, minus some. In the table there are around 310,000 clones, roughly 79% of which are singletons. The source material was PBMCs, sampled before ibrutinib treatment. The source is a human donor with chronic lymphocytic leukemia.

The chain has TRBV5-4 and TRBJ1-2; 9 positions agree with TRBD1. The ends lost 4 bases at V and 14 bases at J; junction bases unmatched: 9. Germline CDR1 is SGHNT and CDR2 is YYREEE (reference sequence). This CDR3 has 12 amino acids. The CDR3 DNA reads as TGTGCCAGCAGCACCACCGACAGGGGGTTTACCTTC. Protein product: CASSTTDRGFTF.

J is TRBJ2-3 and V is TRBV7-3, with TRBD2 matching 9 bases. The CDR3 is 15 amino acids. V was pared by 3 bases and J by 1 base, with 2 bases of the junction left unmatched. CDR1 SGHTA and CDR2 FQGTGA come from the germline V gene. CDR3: CASSFLAGGTDTQYF. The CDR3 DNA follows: TGTGCCAGCAGCTTTTTAGCGGGAGGCACAGATACGCAGTATTTT.

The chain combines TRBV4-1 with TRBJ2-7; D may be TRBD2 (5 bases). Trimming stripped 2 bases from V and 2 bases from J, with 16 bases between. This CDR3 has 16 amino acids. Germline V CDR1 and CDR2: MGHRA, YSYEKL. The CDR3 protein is CASSQPRRGPPYEQYF. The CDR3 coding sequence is TGCGCCAGCAGCCAACCAAGGCGAGGGCCTCCCTACGAGCAGTACTTC.

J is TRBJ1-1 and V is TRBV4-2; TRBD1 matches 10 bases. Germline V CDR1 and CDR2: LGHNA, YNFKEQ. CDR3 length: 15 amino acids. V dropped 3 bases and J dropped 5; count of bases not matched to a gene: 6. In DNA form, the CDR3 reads TGTGCCAGCAGCCATACCGGGACAGGGGATACTGAAGCTTTCTTT. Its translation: CASSHTGTGDTEAFF.

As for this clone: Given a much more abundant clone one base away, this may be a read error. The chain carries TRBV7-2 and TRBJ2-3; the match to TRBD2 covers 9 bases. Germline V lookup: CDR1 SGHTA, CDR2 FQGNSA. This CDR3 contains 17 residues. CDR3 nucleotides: TGTGCCAACAGCTCTCTACTCGGGGTACTAGCGGGAGATACGCAGTATTTT. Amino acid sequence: CANSSLLGVLAGDTQYF.